This T cell receptor (beta chain) was captured by sequencing in a study of cytomegalovirus exposure and HLA in healthy donors. Findings and limits, study-wide: No immune exposure information besides CMV serostatus was available.

With respect to this clone: Antigen: not known.

The PCR contained 60 Vbeta and 13 Jbeta primers. Clones were sequenced by immunoSEQ multiplex PCR, and TCRdb holds only the in-frame ones, with some missing. Among more than 150,000 clones, about 80% were seen once, and the ten largest hold roughly 1.5%. The CDR3 has 13 residues. The V end was cut by 6 bases, the J end by 3 bases, with 11 bases between. Germline CDR1 reads MNHEY; CDR2 reads SVGAGI. The sample was PBMCs. This chain connects TRBV6-5 to TRBJ1-1; a weak D match, TRBD1 (5 bases). The sequence was obtained from a man in his forties in good health and CMV-seronegative. CDR3 residues: CASSRGWDTEAFF. The CDR3, as DNA: TGTGCCAGCAGCCGGGGGTGGGACACTGAAGCTTTCTTT.